Below, 11 T cell receptor beta chains from the same sample are listed, as sequenced in a study of beta chain features in type 1 diabetes. Expressed TCRB transcripts got sequenced, as all isolated RNA was reverse transcribed. The protocol was immunoSEQ multiplex PCR, while the TCRdb copy is restricted to in-frame clones and leaves out a portion. The sample shows hundreds of thousands of clones, approximately 15% of them seen only once. Sequenced: naive CD4+ T cells from blood. The receptors come from a man aged 30 to 45 in good health.

CDR3 nucleotide sequence: TGTGCCAGCAGCTTCGGGACCGCAACCTACGAGCAGTACGTC. Amino acid sequence: CASSFGTATYEQYV. V gene TRBV7-9 combines with J gene TRBJ2-7; either TRBD1 or TRBD2 may supply D (5 bases each). The CDR3 totals 14 residues. V dropped 3 bases and J dropped 2 bases, with 11 bases sitting between them. Germline assignment: CDR1 SEHNR and CDR2 FQNEAQ (reference sequence).

This clone turned up a few times. Other nucleotide sequences from this sample produce the same CDR3. This chain links TRBV29-1 with TRBJ2-7, with unresolved D. Trimming took off 1 base at V and 3 bases at J, with 10 bases between the two ends. There are 13 residues in the CDR3. Per germline, CDR1 SQVTM and CDR2 ANQGSEA. The CDR3 region has the DNA TGCAGCGTTGAAGGTCCAGGCGGCTACGAGCAGTACTTC. Amino acids: CSVEGPGGYEQYF.

This clone was recorded a few times. The J gene is TRBJ2-4, the V gene TRBV4-3; the D gene is possibly TRBD2 (6 bases). Germline V lookup: CDR1 LGHNA, CDR2 YSLEER. The V end lost 0 bases, the J end lost 2 bases, and 11 bases lay between the germline ends. CDR3 length: 16 residues. CDR3 sequence: CASSQDERVTKNIQYF. For the CDR3, the DNA is TGCGCCAGCAGCCAAGATGAGCGGGTTACCAAAAACATTCAGTACTTC.

This clone was seen a handful of times. This sequence joins TRBV28 and TRBJ1-1, with D perhaps TRBD1 (5 bases). This CDR3 comprises 17 residues. V was trimmed by 6 bases and J by 0 bases, leaving 20 bases between them. The germline V gene has CDR1 MDHEN and CDR2 SYDVKM. In nucleotides, the CDR3 is TGTGCCAGCAGGAGGAAAGGGGTGAAGGTGATGAACACTGAAGCTTTCTTT. It specifies CASRRKGVKVMNTEAFF.

The chain employs TRBV4-3 and TRBJ1-1; D may be TRBD1 (6 bases). V was pared by 1 base and J by 4 bases, with 10 bases between. The CDR3 has 14 amino acids. Germline CDR1 reads LGHNA; CDR2 reads YSLEER. The CDR3 coding sequence is TGCGCCAGCAGCCAAGTACAGGGTAGCACTGAAGCTTTCTTT. Its translation: CASSQVQGSTEAFF.

There are a few counts of this clone. The chain uses TRBV27 and TRBJ2-3; TRBD1 matches 8 bases. The CDR3 totals 13 residues. Germline loops: CDR1 MNHEY, CDR2 SMNVEV (reference sequence). Trimming cost V 6 bases and J 7 bases; bases outside gene matches: 6. This CDR3 reads CASSRTGSYTQYF. In nucleotides, the CDR3 is TGTGCCAGCAGCAGGACAGGGTCATATACGCAGTATTTT.

The chain uses TRBV18 and TRBJ1-2; D is unclear. V lost 2 bases and J lost 6, with 10 bases in between. Germline V gives CDR1 KGHSH, CDR2 LQKENI. The length of the CDR3 is 13 residues. The CDR3 reads CASSPRADDGYTF. The CDR3 DNA sequence: TGTGCCAGCTCACCAAGGGCAGACGATGGCTACACCTTC.

This clone has a handful of counts. The J gene is TRBJ2-7, the V gene TRBV7-2; D gene uncertain. This CDR3 spans 14 amino acids. The V gene lost 5 bases and the J gene lost 4 bases, with 15 bases spanning the gap. Germline V gives CDR1 SGHTA, CDR2 FQGNSA. The CDR3 reads CASSPERYTYEQYF. The CDR3 coding sequence is TGTGCCAGCAGCCCGGAAAGATACACGTACGAGCAGTACTTC.

The chain recombines TRBV7-2 with TRBJ2-1, with D uncertain. CDR1 is SGHTA and CDR2 is FQGNSA in the germline V gene. The CDR3 has 12 residues. Trimming shortened V by 4 bases and J by 10 bases, and 11 bases separated the two germline ends. CDR3 sequence: CASSSPLMEQFF. In nucleotides, the CDR3 is TGTGCCAGCAGCTCACCCCTGATGGAGCAGTTCTTC. Full variable domain (rest looked up from reference TRBV7-2 and TRBJ2-1): GAGVSQSPSNKVTEKGKDVELRCDPISGHTALYWYRQSLGQGLEFLIYFQGNSAPDKSGLPSDRFSAERTGGSVSTLTIQRTQQEDSAVYLCASSSPLMEQFFGPGTRLTVL.

This sequence joins TRBV25-1 and TRBJ2-7, with D possibly TRBD2 on 6 matching bases. The CDR3 length is 14 residues. The V and J ends lost 6 bases and 2 bases respectively, with 14 bases between them. CDR1 and CDR2 (germline): MGHDK, SYGVNS. In DNA, the CDR3 is TGTGCCAGCAGCGCCCGGGGACTGCCCTACGAGCAGTACGTC. Residues: CASSARGLPYEQYV.

The chain joins TRBV4-3 to TRBJ2-2; D may be TRBD1 (6 bases). In germline, CDR1 is LGHNA, CDR2 YSLEER. V lost 4 bases and J 1 base, leaving 13 bases between the germline ends. The CDR3 covers 16 residues. CDR3 region: CASSRGLGVNTGELFF. CDR3 nucleotide sequence: TGCGCCAGCAGCCGGGGGCTCGGGGTGAACACCGGGGAGCTGTTTTTT.